The T cell receptor beta chain described here comes from a study of T cells after yellow fever vaccination. Across the study: The authors prepared low-cell-number fractions using SMART-Seq v4 Ultra Low Input. Findings and limits, study-wide: Almost no vaccine-responding clonotypes were detectable in day 0 sorted memory subsets. A large majority of primary-vaccination clones showed up again after the booster (96% CD4, 75% to 90% CD8).

Germline CDR1 and CDR2: LGHNA and YSLEER. The V gene lost 0 bases and the J gene lost 2 bases, with 10 bases spanning the gap. This CDR3 spans 16 amino acids. Using its own MiXCR run on the 5' RACE reads, TCRdb lists one record per CDR3 protein. The top ten clones hold around 30% of a sample with over 45,000 distinct CDR3 sequences, approximately 6% of them seen once. The rearrangement uses TRBV4-3 and TRBJ2-2; D unresolved. Here the sequenced sample was PBMCs, either bulk or a sorted T-cell subset (CD4+, CD8+, memory, or dextramer-sorted; not recorded which), taken on the day of the yellow fever booster vaccination. The TCR comes from a man younger than 35 who received the YFV17D yellow fever vaccine. Here the CDR3 reads CASSQELLGNTGELFF. For the CDR3, the DNA is TGCGCCAGCAGCCAAGAACTCCTGGGCAACACCGGGGAGCTGTTTTTT.